This T cell receptor (beta chain) was retrieved from a study of control samples from healthy donors and cancer patients (dated by TCRdb to the early 2020s). Turning to this clone: Which antigen it targets is not known. One base away there is no much larger clone; base qualities are not given.

The library was prepared using the immunoSEQ multiplex PCR assay. What TCRdb holds here is the immuneACCESS table cut down to in-frame rearrangements. Part of the clones is not present; checked against another copy, under half of the missing clones reflect an unresolved V gene, and the others are unexplained. The sample table records some 87,000 clones; 91% of these occur just once. The ten largest account for around a sixth of the sample. The CDR3 runs 17 amino acids, cysteine and phenylalanine included. Only the CDR3 part of the read is kept: 51 bases, read in frame from the first base. As encoded in the germline V gene, CDR1 is LGHNA while CDR2 is YNFKEQ. V is reduced by 0 bases and J by 0 bases, leaving a spacing of 12 bases between them.

This chain is built from TRBV4-2 and TRBJ2-1; the D gene is perhaps TRBD2, on 6 matching bases. The TCR comes from a man aged 25-45 years in good health. The specimen sequenced was blood. The bases read TGTGCCAGCAGCCAAGACGTTCGCGGGATCTCCTACAATGAGCAGTTCTTC. Translated, it gives CASSQDVRGISYNEQFF.